These T cell receptor beta chains were read from a single sample in a study of shared clonotypes between healthy human individuals. The assay was immunoSEQ multiplex PCR, and TCRdb's table has in-frame clones only and misses some. The sample lists about 2.4 million clones, 93% occurring once. Sequenced: naive CD4+ T cells from PBMCs. The receptors come from a man aged 18 to 35 in good health. Some clones in this sample may be carry-over from other donors' samples. Each CDR3 is given with its conserved first and last residue. D genes are given only for firm matches. Only part of the rows carry a size: once, few, many, or a class if the clone is expanded.

CDR3aa,CDR3nt,v_gene,abundance,j_gene,d_gene
CASSEGQYNEQFF,TGTGCCAGCAGCGAGGGACAGTACAATGAGCAGTTCTTC,TRBV9,NA,TRBJ2-1,TRBD1
CSGDRNTGELFF,TGCAGCGGAGATAGGAACACCGGGGAGCTGTTTTTT,TRBV29-1,NA,TRBJ2-2,NA
CASSLSGKTQYF,TGTGCCAGCAGTTTGAGCGGAAAGACCCAGTACTTC,TRBV28,NA,TRBJ2-5,NA
CASSGHYSYEQYF,TGTGCCAGCAGCGGACATTACTCCTACGAGCAGTACTTC,TRBV21-1,NA,TRBJ2-7,NA
CASSEGLRMGVQPQHF,TGTGCCAGCTCCGAAGGTTTGCGGATGGGAGTTCAGCCCCAGCATTTT,TRBV7-2,NA,TRBJ1-5,NA
CASTRSPGNTIYF,TGTGCCAGTACGAGGTCTCCTGGAAACACCATATATTTT,TRBV19,NA,TRBJ1-3,NA
CAISVGPPAGELFF,TGTGCCATCAGTGTAGGACCCCCCGCCGGGGAGCTGTTTTTT,TRBV10-3,NA,TRBJ2-2,NA
CASSLGGGSSTDTQYF,TGTGCCAGCAGCTTAGGTGGCGGTTCTAGCACAGATACGCAGTATTTT,TRBV11-2,once,TRBJ2-3,NA
CASSSNRDFGAYEQYF,TGTGCCAGCAGTTCTAACCGGGACTTTGGGGCCTACGAGCAGTACTTC,TRBV6-6,NA,TRBJ2-7,NA
CASSEVGLGDIQYF,TGTGCCAGCAGTGAAGTCGGGCTAGGGGACATTCAGTACTTC,TRBV2,NA,TRBJ2-4,NA
CATSNDRGDYEQYF,TGTGCCACCAGCAATGACAGGGGAGATTACGAGCAGTACTTC,TRBV15,NA,TRBJ2-7,TRBD1
CASSLERSTDTQYF,TGTGCCAGCAGCTTGGAGCGTAGCACAGATACGCAGTATTTT,TRBV5-4,NA,TRBJ2-3,NA
CASSRGQAFYGYTF,TGTGCCAGCAGCAGGGGACAGGCTTTCTATGGCTACACCTTC,TRBV7-9,few,TRBJ1-2,TRBD1